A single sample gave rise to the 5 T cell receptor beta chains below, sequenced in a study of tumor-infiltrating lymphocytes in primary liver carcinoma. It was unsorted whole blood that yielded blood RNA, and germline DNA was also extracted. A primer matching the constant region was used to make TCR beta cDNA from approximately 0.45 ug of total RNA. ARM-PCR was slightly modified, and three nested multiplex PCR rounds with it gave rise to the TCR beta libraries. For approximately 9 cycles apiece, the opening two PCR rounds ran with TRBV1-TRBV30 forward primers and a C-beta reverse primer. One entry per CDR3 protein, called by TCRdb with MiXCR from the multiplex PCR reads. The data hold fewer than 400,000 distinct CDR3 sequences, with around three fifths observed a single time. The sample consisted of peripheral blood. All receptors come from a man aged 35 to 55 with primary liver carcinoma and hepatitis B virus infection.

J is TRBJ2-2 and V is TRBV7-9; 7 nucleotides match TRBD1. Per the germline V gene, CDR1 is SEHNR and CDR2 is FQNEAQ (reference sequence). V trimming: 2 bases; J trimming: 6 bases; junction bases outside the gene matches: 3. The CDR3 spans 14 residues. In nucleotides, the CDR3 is TGTGCCAGCAGCTTAACAGGGGCTCCCGGGGAGCTGTTTTTT. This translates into CASSLTGAPGELFF. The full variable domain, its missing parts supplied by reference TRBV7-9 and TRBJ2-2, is DTGVSQNPRHKITKRGQNVTFRCDPISEHNRLYWYRQTLGQGPEFLTYFQNEAQLEKSRLLSDRFSAERPKGSFSTLEIQRTEQGDSAMYLCASSLTGAPGELFFGEGSRLTVL.

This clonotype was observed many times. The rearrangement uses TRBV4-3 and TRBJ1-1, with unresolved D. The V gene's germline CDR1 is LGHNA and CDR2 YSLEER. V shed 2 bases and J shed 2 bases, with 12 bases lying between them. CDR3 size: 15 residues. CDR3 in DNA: TGCGCCAGCAGCCAAAGGGAAAACCCCAACACTGAAGCTTTCTTT. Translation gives CASSQRENPNTEAFF.

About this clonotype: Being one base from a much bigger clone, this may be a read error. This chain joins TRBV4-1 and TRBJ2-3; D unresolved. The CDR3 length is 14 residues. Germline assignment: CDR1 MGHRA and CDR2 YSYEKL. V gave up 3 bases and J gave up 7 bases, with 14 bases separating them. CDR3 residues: CASSHETHSYTQYF. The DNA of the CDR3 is TGCGCCAGCAGCCATGAAACTCACAGCTATACGCAGTATTTT.

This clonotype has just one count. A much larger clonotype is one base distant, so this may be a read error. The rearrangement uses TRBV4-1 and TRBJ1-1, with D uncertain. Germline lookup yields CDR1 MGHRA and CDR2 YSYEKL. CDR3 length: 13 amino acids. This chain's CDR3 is CASSPPGGAESFF. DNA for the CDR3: TGCGCCAGCAGCCCCCCAGGTGGTGCTGAATCTTTCTTT.

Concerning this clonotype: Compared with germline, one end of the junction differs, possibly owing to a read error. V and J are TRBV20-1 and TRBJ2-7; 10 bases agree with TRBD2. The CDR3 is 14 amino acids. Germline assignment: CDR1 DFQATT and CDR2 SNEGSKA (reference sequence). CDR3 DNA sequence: TGCAGTGCTAGCAGGCTAGCGGGAGTGTACGAGCATTACTTC. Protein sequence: CSASRLAGVYEHYF.